This is a list of T cell receptor beta chains from one sample in a study of Graves' ophthalmopathy and Graves' hyperthyroidism. TCRdb fed the multiplex PCR reads into MiXCR, producing one record per CDR3 protein. The sample has around 1.1 million distinct CDR3 sequences; roughly 35% are singletons. Sequenced input: peripheral blood or thyroid tissue (not recorded which). The receptors here all came from an adult man with Graves' hyperthyroidism. Both conserved end residues are part of each CDR3. Fields, in order: J gene, clone size, V gene, D gene, CDR3 DNA, CDR3 protein. The D gene is left open where the match is weak. Not all rows give a size; the values are once, few, many and, for expanded clones, a class.

>TRBJ2-7|many|TRBV7-4|NA
TGTGCCAGCAGCCCAAACAACGAGCAGTACTTC
CASSPNNEQYF
>TRBJ2-7|many|TRBV20-1|NA
TGCAGTGCTTTCGGGGGCCCCAGCTCCTACGAGCAGTACTTC
CSAFGGPSSYEQYF
>TRBJ1-1|NA|TRBV10-2|NA
TGCGCCAGCAGTGAGGACGGCGTGGAGACTGAAGCTTTCTTT
CASSEDGVETEAFF
>TRBJ2-5|many|TRBV20-1|TRBD2
TGCAGTGCCGCAAAACAGCGGGGGGCCCGGGAGACCCAGTACTTC
CSAAKQRGARETQYF
>TRBJ1-5|NA|TRBV4-2|NA
TGTGCCAGCAGCCAATACCTTGACAGGACTAATCAGCCCCAGCATTTT
CASSQYLDRTNQPQHF
>TRBJ2-7|NA|TRBV12-3/TRBV12-4|TRBD2
TGTGCCAGCAGTTCGCCTAGCGGGAGGGCCGGGGAGCAGTACTTC
CASSSPSGRAGEQYF
>TRBJ2-7|many|TRBV6-5|TRBD2
TGTGCCAGCAGTCTGCATAGCGGGGGGTTCGACGAGCAGTACTTC
CASSLHSGGFDEQYF
>TRBJ1-1|few|TRBV25-1|NA
TGTGCCAGCAGTGACTCCCGGAACACTGAAGCTTTCTTT
CASSDSRNTEAFF
>TRBJ2-7|NA|TRBV20-1|TRBD2
TGCAGTGCTAAGAGGGGGCGAACTAGCGGGAGTCGGAGCTACGAGCAGTACTTC
CSAKRGRTSGSRSYEQYF
>TRBJ1-5|few|TRBV5-6|NA
TGTGCCAGCAGCTTGAACCGGGTAGGGTTGAGCAATCAGCCCCAGCATTTT
CASSLNRVGLSNQPQHF
>TRBJ2-7|many|TRBV12-3/TRBV12-4|NA
TGTGCCAGCAGCCTAAATTCTGCTTCCTACGAGCAGTACTTC
CASSLNSASYEQYF
>TRBJ1-5|many|TRBV12-3/TRBV12-4|NA
TGTGCCAGCAGTTTAGATCGCCAGAGCAATCAGCCCCAGCATTTT
CASSLDRQSNQPQHF
>TRBJ2-7|many|TRBV19|NA
TGTGCCAGTAGTATCCAGCGAGGCAGGCGTTACGAGCAGTACTTC
CASSIQRGRRYEQYF
>TRBJ1-2|many|TRBV5-6|NA
TGTGCCAGCAGCTTGGCTTCGAATAGCTACACCTTC
CASSLASNSYTF
>TRBJ1-5|few|TRBV19|NA
TGTGCCAGTAGTATCATAAAAGGGGGCAATCAGCCCCAGCATTTT
CASSIIKGGNQPQHF
>TRBJ2-6|once|TRBV15|TRBD2
TGTGCCACCAGCAGAAAGGGAGGGAGCACCGGGGCCAACGTCCTGACTTTC
CATSRKGGSTGANVLTF
>TRBJ1-5|many|TRBV7-2|TRBD1
TGTGCCAGCACCTCTGGACAGGCGATAAATCAGCCCCAGCATTTT
CASTSGQAINQPQHF
>TRBJ2-5|NA|TRBV7-9|TRBD1
TGTGCCAGCAGGGGGACAGACCAAGGGGAGACCCAGTACTTC
CASRGTDQGETQYF
>TRBJ1-5|many|TRBV19|NA
TGTGCCAGTAGTACCCGACAGCCGGGGGAGCCCCAGCATTTT
CASSTRQPGEPQHF
>TRBJ2-2|many|TRBV7-3|NA
TGTGCCAGCAGCTTAACGGGACCAAGGAACACCGGGGAGCTGTTTTTT
CASSLTGPRNTGELFF
>TRBJ2-3|NA|TRBV10-3|NA
TGTGCCATCAGTGATGGCGGGACAGATACGCAGTATTTT
CAISDGGTDTQYF
>TRBJ2-7|few|TRBV7-2|TRBD1
TGTGCCAGCAGCGGGGGGTGGGACAGGGTCCTAGGGGCCCGGTTC
CASSGGWDRVLGARF
>TRBJ2-5|NA|TRBV6-5|TRBD1
TGTGCCAGCAGACGAACAGGGGTAGAGACCCAGTACTTC
CASRRTGVETQYF
>TRBJ1-6|few|TRBV30|NA
TGTGCCTGGAGGCCTGCGGCGGGGCCCCCACCCCTCCACTTT
CAWRPAAGPPPLHF
>TRBJ2-5|few|TRBV19|NA
TGTGCCAGTAGTATGTCTGCAGAGCAAGAGACCCAGTACTTC
CASSMSAEQETQYF
>TRBJ1-3|many|TRBV2|NA
TGTGCCAGCAGTGAAGGGCTCTCTGGAAACACCATATATTTT
CASSEGLSGNTIYF
>TRBJ1-6|many|TRBV2|NA
TGTGCCAGCAGTGTCCAGGGGAAAAATTCACCCCTCCACTTT
CASSVQGKNSPLHF
>TRBJ1-3|many|TRBV11-2|NA
TGTGCCAGCAGCTTAGTTGTCGGGATCTCTGGAAACACCATATATTTT
CASSLVVGISGNTIYF
>TRBJ2-7|many|TRBV7-9|NA
TGTGCCAGCAGCTTCTCTCCTTCGCCCTACGAGCAGTACTTC
CASSFSPSPYEQYF
>TRBJ2-7|NA|TRBV30|NA
TGTGCCTGGAGTGCCGGCGGCGTGGGGGTGGCCGAGCAGTACTTC
CAWSAGGVGVAEQYF
>TRBJ1-2|NA|TRBV11-2|NA
NA
CASSFGTGASYRF
>TRBJ2-7|many|TRBV29-1|NA
TGCAGCGTTTCCCAGTACCGCGAGGAATACGAGCAGTACTTC
CSVSQYREEYEQYF
>TRBJ2-2|many|TRBV5-1|TRBD1
TGCGCCAGCAGCTTGGTCGACAGGGCAGGAGGGGAGCTGTTTTTT
CASSLVDRAGGELFF
>TRBJ1-4|NA|TRBV15|TRBD1
TGTGCCAGCAGTTCGGGACAGGGGAATGAAAAACTGCTTTTT
CASSSGQGNEKLLF
>TRBJ2-3|NA|TRBV19|TRBD1
TGTGCCAGTAGTGACCGGGACAGGGGCACAGATACGCAGTATTTT
CASSDRDRGTDTQYF
>TRBJ2-7|few|TRBV15|NA
TGTGCCACCAGCCGGACAAGGGGGTACGAGCAGTACTTC
CATSRTRGYEQYF
>TRBJ1-1|few|TRBV6-5|TRBD1
TGTGCCAGCAGTTACGATCCGTGGACAGGGCACACTGAAGCTTTCTTT
CASSYDPWTGHTEAFF
>TRBJ1-2|many|TRBV12-3/TRBV12-4|NA
TGTGCCAGCAGTCAAGGGTTCTATGGCTACACCTTC
CASSQGFYGYTF
>TRBJ1-6|many|TRBV7-9|NA
TGCGCCAGCAGCTTGCAAGGGATCAATTCACCCCTCCACTTT
CASSLQGINSPLHF
>TRBJ2-1|NA|TRBV20-1|NA
TGCAGTGCCAGCCGGGGGTTAAATGAGCAGTTCTTC
CSASRGLNEQFF
>TRBJ2-7|NA|TRBV29-1|TRBD1
TGCAGCGCGAGCGGGACAGGGGACTACGAGCAGTACTTC
CSASGTGDYEQYF
>TRBJ2-7|once|TRBV2|TRBD1
TGTGCCAGCAGCTGGACAGGGACCTACTACGAGCAGTACTTC
CASSWTGTYYEQYF
>TRBJ2-7|many|TRBV19|NA
TGTGCCAGTGCCGTGGCAGGCAACGGGGAGCAGTACTTC
CASAVAGNGEQYF